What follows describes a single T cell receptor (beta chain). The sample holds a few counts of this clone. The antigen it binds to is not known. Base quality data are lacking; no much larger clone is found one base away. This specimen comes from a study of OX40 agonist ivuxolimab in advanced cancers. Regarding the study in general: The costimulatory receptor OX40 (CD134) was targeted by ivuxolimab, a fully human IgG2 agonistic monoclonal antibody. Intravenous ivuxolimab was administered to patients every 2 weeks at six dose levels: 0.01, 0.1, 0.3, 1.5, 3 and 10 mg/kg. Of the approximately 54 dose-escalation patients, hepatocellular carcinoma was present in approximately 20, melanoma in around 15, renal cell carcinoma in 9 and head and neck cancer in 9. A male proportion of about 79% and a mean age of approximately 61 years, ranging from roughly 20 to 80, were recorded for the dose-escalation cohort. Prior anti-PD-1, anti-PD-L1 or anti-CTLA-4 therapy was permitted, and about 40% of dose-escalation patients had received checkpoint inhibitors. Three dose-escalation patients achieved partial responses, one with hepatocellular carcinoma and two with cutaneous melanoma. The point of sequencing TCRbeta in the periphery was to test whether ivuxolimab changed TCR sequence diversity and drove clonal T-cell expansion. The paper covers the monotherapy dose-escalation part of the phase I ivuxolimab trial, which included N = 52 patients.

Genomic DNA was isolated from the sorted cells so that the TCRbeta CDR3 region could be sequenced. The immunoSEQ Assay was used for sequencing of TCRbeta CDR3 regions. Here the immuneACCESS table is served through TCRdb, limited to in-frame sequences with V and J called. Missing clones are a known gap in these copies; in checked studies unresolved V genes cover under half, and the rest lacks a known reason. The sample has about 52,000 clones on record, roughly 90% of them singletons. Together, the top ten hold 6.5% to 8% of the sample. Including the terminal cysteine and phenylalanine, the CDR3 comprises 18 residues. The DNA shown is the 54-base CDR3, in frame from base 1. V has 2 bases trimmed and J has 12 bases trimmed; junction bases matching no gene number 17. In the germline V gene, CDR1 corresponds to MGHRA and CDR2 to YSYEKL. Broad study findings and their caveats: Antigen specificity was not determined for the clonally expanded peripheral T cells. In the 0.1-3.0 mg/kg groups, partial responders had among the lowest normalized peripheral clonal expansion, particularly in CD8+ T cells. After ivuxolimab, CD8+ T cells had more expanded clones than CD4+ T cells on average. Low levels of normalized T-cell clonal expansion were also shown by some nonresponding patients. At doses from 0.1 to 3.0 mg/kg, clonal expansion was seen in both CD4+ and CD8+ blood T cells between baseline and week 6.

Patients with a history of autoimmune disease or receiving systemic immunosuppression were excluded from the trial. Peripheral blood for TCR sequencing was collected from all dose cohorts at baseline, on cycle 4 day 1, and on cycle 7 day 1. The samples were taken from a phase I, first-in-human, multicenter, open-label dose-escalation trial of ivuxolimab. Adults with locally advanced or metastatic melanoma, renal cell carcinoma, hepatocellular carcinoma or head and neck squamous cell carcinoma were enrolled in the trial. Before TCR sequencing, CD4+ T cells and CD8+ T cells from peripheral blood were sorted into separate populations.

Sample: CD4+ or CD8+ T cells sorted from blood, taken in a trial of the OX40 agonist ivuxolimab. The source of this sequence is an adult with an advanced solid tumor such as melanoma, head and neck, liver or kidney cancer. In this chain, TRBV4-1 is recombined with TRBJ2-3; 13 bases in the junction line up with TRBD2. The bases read TGCGCCAGCAGCCAAAGTAGCCCCCGGACTAGCGGGGGTTTATTCCAGTATTTT. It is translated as CASSQSSPRTSGGLFQYF.